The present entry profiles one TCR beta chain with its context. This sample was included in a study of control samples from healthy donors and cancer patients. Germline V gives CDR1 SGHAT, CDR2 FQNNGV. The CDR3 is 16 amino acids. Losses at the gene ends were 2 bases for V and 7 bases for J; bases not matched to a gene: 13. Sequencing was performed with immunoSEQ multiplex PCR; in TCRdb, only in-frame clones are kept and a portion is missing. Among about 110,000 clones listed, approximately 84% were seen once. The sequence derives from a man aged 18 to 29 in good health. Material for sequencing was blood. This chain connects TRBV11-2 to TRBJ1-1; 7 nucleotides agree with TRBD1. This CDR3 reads CASSLLLNSGTDEAFF. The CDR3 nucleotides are TGTGCCAGCAGCTTACTCCTAAACTCCGGGACAGATGAAGCTTTCTTT.